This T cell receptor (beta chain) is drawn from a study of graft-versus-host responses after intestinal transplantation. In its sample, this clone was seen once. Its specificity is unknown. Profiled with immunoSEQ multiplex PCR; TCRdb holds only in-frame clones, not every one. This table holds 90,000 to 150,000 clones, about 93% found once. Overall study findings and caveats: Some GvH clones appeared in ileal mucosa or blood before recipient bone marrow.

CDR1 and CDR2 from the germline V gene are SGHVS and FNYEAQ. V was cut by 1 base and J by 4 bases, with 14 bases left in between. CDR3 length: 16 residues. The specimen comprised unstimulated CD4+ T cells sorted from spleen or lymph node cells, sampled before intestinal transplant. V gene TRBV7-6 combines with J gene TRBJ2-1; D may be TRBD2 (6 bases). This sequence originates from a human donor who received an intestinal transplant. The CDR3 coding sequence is TGTGCCAGCAGCTTAGGAGCTAGCGAAATGTACAATGAGCAGTTCTTC. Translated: CASSLGASEMYNEQFF.